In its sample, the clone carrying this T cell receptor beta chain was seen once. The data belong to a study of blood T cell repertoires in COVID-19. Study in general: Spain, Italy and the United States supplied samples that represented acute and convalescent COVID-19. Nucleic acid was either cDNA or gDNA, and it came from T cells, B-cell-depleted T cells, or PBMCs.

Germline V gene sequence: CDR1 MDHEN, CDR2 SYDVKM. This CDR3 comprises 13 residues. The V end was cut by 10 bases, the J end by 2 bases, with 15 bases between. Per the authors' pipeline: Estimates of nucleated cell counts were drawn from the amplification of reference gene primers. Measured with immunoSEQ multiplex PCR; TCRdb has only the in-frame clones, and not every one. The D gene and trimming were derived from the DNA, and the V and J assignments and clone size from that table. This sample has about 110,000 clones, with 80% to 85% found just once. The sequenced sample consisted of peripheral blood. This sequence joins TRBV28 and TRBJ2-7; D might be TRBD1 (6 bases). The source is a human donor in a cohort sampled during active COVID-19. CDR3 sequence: CATFTGSPYEQYF. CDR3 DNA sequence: TGTGCCACCTTTACAGGGAGTCCCTACGAGCAGTACTTC. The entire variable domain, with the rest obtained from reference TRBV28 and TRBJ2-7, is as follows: DVKVTQSSRYLVKRTGEKVFLECVQDMDHENMFWYRQDPGLGLRLIYFSYDVKMKEKGDIPEGYSVSREKKERFSLILESASTNQTSMYLCATFTGSPYEQYFGPGTRLTVT.